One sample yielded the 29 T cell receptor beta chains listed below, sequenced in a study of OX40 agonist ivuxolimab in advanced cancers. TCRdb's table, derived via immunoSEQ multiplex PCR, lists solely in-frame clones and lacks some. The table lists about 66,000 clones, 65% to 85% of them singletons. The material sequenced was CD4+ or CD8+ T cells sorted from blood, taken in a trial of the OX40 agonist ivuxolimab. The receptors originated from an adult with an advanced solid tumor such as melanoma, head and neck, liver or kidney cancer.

The CDR3 DNA sequence: TGTGCCAGCCACAAGGGGACAGGGGCGCAAGAGACCCAGTACTTC. Translation: CASHKGTGAQETQYF. The chain links TRBV19 to TRBJ2-5, with TRBD1 matching over 10 bases. The CDR3 is 15 amino acids. The V gene's germline CDR1 is LNHDA and CDR2 SQIVND (reference sequence). Unmatched junction bases numbered 9, after V lost 9 bases and J lost 2 bases. Based on the CDR3 plus reference TRBV19 and TRBJ2-5, the full variable domain is DGGITQSPKYLFRKEGQNVTLSCEQNLNHDAMYWYRQDPGQGLRLIYYSQIVNDFQKGDIAEGYSVSREKKESFPLTVTSAQKNPTAFYLCASHKGTGAQETQYFGPGTRLLVL.

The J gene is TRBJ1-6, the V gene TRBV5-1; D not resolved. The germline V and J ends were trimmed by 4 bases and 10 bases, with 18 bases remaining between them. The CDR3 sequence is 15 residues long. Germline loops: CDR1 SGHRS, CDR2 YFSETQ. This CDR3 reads CASSPARDLFSPLHF. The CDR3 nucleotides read TGCGCCAGCAGCCCCGCGCGCGACCTGTTCTCACCCCTCCACTTT.

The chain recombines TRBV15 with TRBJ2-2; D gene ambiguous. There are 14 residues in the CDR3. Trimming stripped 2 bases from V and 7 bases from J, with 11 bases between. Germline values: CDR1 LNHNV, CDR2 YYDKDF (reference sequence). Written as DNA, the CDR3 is TGTGCCACCAGCAGACTACAAGGGCACGGGGAGCTGTTTTTT. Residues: CATSRLQGHGELFF. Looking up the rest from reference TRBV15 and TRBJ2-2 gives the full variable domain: DAMVIQNPRYQVTQFGKPVTLSCSQTLNHNVMYWYQQKSSQAPKLLFHYYDKDFNNEADTPDNFQSRRPNTSFCFLDIRSPGLGDTAMYLCATSRLQGHGELFFGEGSRLTVL.

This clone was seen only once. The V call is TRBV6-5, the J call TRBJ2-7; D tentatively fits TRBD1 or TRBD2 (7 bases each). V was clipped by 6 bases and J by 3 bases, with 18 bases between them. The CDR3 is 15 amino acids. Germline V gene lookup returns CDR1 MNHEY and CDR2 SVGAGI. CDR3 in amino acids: CASSPGGQLLYEQYF. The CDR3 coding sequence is TGTGCCAGCAGCCCGGGGGGACAGTTACTCTACGAGCAGTACTTC.

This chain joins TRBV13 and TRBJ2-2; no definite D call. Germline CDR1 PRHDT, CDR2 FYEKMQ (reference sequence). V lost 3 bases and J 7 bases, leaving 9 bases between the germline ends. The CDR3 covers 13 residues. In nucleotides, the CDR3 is TGTGCCAGCAGCTTCCAGCTGGGCGGGGAGCTGTTTTTT. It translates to CASSFQLGGELFF.

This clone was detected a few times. The CDR3 DNA reads TGTGCCAGCAGCTTACAGGGGGCCGGGGAAAAACTGTTTTTT. It yields the protein CASSLQGAGEKLFF. The chain is built from TRBV7-2 and TRBJ1-4; 8 bases fit TRBD1. There are 14 residues in the CDR3. From germline, CDR1 is SGHTA and CDR2 FQGNSA. The V gene end was trimmed by 2 bases and the J gene end by 8 bases; junction bases not matched to a gene: 4. The full variable domain, with the rest looked up from reference TRBV7-2 and TRBJ1-4, is GAGVSQSPSNKVTEKGKDVELRCDPISGHTALYWYRQSLGQGLEFLIYFQGNSAPDKSGLPSDRFSAERTGGSVSTLTIQRTQQEDSAVYLCASSLQGAGEKLFFGSGTQLSVL.

CDR3 loop: CASSRQGPWEAFF. The CDR3 bases are TGTGCCAGCAGCAGACAGGGCCCCTGGGAAGCTTTCTTT. V usage is TRBV2 and J usage is TRBJ1-1; the match to TRBD1 covers 7 bases. Germline trimming cut 6 bases from V and 8 bases from J; bases unmatched to any gene: 9. The CDR3 spans 13 residues. Germline CDR1 reads SNHLY; CDR2 reads FYNNEI.

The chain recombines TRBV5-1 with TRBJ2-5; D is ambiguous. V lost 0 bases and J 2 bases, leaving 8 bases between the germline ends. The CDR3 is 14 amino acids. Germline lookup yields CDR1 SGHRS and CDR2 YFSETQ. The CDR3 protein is CASSLDAEQETQYF. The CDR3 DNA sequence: TGCGCCAGCAGCTTGGACGCAGAACAAGAGACCCAGTACTTC.

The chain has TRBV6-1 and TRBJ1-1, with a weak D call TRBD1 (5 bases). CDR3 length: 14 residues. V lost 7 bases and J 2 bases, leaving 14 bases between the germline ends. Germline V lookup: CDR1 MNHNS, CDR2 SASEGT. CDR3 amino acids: CASNRGGPNTEAFF. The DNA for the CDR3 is TGTGCCAGCAATCGGGGCGGCCCCAACACTGAAGCTTTCTTT.

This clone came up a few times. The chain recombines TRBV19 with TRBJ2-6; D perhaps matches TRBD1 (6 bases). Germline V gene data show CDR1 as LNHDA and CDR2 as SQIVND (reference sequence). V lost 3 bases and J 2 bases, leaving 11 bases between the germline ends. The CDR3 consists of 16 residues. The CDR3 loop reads CASSMTGGTGANVLTF. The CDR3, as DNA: TGTGCCAGTAGTATGACTGGGGGCACTGGGGCCAACGTCCTGACTTTC.

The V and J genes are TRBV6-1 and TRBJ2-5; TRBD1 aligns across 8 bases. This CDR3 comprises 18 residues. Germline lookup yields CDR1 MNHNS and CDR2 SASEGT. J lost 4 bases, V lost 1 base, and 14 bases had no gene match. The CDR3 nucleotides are TGTGCCAGCAGTGAAGGGCACTTCAGGGGGCGAGGAGCAGAGACCCAGTACTTC. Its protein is CASSEGHFRGRGAETQYF.

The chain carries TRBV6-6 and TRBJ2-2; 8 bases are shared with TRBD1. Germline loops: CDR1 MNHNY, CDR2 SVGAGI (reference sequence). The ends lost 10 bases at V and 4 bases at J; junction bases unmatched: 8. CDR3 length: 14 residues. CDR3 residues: CATQMDRATGELFF. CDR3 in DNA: TGTGCCACCCAAATGGACAGGGCCACCGGGGAGCTGTTTTTT.

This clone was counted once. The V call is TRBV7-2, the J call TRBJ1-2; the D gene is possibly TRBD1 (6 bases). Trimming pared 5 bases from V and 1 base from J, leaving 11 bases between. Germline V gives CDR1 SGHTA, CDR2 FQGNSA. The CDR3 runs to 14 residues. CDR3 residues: CASSLGQLNYGYTF. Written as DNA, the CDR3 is TGTGCCAGCAGCCTAGGACAGCTTAACTATGGCTACACCTTC.

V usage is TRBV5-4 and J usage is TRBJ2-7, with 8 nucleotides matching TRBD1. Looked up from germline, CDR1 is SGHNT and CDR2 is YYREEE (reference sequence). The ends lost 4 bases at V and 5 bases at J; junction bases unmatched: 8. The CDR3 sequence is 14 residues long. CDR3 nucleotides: TGTGCCAGCAGCCCGGCAGGGGGCGGCCACGAGCAGTACTTC. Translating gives CASSPAGGGHEQYF.

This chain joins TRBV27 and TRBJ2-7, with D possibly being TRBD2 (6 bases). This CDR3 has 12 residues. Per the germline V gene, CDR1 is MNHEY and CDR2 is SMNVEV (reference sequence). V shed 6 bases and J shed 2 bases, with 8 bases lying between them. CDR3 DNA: TGTGCCAGCAGGGGAGGAACCTACGAGCAGTACTTC. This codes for CASRGGTYEQYF.

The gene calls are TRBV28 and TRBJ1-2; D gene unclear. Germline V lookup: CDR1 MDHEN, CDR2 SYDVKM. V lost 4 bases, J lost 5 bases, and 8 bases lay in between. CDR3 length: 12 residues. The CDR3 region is CASSSLGYGYTF. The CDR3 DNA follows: TGTGCCAGCAGTTCACTTGGGTATGGCTACACCTTC.

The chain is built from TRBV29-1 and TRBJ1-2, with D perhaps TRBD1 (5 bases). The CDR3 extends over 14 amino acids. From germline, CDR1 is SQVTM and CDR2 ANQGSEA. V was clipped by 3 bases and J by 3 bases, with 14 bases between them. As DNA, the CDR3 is TGCAGCGTTGACCCGGGGCGGGGGGACTATGGCTACACCTTC. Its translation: CSVDPGRGDYGYTF.

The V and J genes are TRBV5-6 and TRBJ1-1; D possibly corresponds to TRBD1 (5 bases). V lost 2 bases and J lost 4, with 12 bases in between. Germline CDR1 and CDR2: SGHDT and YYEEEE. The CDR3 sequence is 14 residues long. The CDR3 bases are TGTGCCAGCAGCTTAAGGGGCCTGAGCACTGAAGCTTTCTTT. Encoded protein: CASSLRGLSTEAFF.

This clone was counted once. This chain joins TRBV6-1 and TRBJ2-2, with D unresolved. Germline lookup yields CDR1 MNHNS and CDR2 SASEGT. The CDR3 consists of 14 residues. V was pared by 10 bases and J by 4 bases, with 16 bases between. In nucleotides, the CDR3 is TGTGCCATCCAAGGGTTGCTGGTCACCGGGGAGCTGTTTTTT. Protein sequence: CAIQGLLVTGELFF.

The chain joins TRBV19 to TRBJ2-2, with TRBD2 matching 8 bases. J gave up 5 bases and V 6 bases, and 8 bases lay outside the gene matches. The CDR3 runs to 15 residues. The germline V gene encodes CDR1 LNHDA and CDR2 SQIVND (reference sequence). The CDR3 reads CASRFGGAFTGELFF. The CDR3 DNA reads TGTGCCAGTAGGTTCGGGGGGGCGTTTACCGGGGAGCTGTTTTTT.

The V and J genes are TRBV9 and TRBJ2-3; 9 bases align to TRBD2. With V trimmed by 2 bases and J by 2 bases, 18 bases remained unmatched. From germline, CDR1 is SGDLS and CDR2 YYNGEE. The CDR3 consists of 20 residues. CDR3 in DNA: TGTGCCAGCAGCGTGGACCCCCTAGCGGGGCCCTCTACATACACAGATACGCAGTATTTT. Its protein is CASSVDPLAGPSTYTDTQYF.

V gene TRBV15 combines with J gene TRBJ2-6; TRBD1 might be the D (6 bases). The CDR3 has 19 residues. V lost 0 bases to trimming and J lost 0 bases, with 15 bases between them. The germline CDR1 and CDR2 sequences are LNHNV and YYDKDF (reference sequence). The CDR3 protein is CATSRDRDNLFSGANVLTF. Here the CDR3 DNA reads TGTGCCACCAGCAGAGATCGGGACAACCTCTTCTCTGGGGCCAACGTCCTGACTTTC.

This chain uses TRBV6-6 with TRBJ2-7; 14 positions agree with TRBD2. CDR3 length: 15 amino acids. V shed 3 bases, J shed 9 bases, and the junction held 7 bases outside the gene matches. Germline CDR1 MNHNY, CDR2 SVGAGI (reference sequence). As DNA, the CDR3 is TGTGCCAGCAGTTATGGGACTAGCGGGGGTAGCGCGCAGTACTTC. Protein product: CASSYGTSGGSAQYF.

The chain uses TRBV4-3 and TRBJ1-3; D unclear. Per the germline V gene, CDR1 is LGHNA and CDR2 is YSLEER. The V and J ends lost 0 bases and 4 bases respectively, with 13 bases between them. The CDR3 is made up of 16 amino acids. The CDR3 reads CASSQDPPRGGNTIYF. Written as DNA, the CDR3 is TGCGCCAGCAGCCAAGATCCCCCCCGGGGAGGAAACACCATATATTTT.

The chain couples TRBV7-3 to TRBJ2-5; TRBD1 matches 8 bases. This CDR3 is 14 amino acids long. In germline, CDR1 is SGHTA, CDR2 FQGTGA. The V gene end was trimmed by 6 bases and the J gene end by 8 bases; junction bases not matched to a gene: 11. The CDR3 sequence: CASSSQGQGDTQYF. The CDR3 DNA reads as TGTGCCAGCAGTTCCCAAGGACAGGGTGATACCCAGTACTTC.

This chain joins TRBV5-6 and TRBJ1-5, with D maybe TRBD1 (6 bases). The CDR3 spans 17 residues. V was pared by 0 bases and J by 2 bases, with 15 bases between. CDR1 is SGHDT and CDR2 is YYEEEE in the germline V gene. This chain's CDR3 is CASSLGRGVGGNQPQHF. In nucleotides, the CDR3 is TGTGCCAGCAGCTTGGGTAGGGGGGTGGGGGGCAATCAGCCCCAGCATTTT.

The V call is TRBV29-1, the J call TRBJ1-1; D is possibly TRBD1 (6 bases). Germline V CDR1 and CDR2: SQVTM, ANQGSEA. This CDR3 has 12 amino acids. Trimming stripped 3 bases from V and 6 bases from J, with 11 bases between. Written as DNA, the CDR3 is TGCAGCGTTGAGGAGGGACATGCTGAAGCTTTCTTT. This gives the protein CSVEEGHAEAFF.

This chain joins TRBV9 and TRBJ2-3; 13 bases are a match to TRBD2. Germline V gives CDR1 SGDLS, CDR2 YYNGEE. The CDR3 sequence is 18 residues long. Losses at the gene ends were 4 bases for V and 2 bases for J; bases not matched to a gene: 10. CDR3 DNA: TGTGCCAGCAGCATTTCTAAGACTAGCGGGGGGATCACAGATACGCAGTATTTT. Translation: CASSISKTSGGITDTQYF.

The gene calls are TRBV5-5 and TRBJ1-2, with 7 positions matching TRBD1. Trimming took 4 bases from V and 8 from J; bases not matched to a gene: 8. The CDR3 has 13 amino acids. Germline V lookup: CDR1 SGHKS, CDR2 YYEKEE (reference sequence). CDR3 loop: CASSPQGREGYTF. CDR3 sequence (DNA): TGTGCCAGCAGCCCACAGGGGAGAGAGGGCTACACCTTC.